The 14 T cell receptor beta chains in this list originate from one sample, sequenced in a study of blood T cell repertoires in COVID-19. Clones were sequenced by immunoSEQ multiplex PCR, and TCRdb holds only the in-frame ones, with some missing. The sample lists almost 400,000 clones, about 89% seen once, with roughly 2.1% in the top ten. The sample taken for sequencing was peripheral blood. The receptors come from a woman aged 60-70 years with COVID-19, enrolled during active disease.

The chain carries TRBV28 and TRBJ2-7; 9 bases match TRBD1. The CDR3 consists of 15 residues. J gave up 5 bases and V 6 bases, and 11 bases lay outside the gene matches. Per the germline V gene, CDR1 is MDHEN and CDR2 is SYDVKM. CDR3 in DNA: TGTGCCAGCAGCACGGCCGGGACAGGGTTCCACGAGCAGTACTTC. It encodes CASSTAGTGFHEQYF.

This chain links TRBV6-5 with TRBJ1-6; TRBD1 might be the D (6 bases). Germline V gene data show CDR1 as MNHEY and CDR2 as SVGAGI. The CDR3 totals 15 residues. The V end lost 4 bases, the J end lost 3 bases, and 10 bases lay between the germline ends. The CDR3 DNA sequence: TGTGCCAGCAGTTCACAGGGATTCTATAATTCACCCCTCCACTTT. Translating it yields CASSSQGFYNSPLHF.

This chain links TRBV19 with TRBJ1-2; D not certain. The germline V gene encodes CDR1 LNHDA and CDR2 SQIVND (reference sequence). The CDR3 extends over 14 amino acids. The germline V and J ends were trimmed by 4 bases and 0 bases, with 9 bases remaining between them. The CDR3: CASSTHGANYGYTF. The CDR3 DNA reads TGTGCCAGTAGTACCCACGGTGCTAACTATGGCTACACCTTC.

V gene TRBV10-3 combines with J gene TRBJ1-1, with 7 bases fitting TRBD1. V lost 3 bases to trimming and J lost 10 bases; unmatched junction nucleotides: 2. The CDR3 length is 11 residues. Looked up from germline, CDR1 is ENHRY and CDR2 is SYGVKD. CDR3 DNA sequence: TGTGCCATCAGTGAAGCAGGGGGAGCTTTCTTT. This gives the protein CAISEAGGAFF.

The chain uses TRBV5-1 and TRBJ2-2; D unresolved. The V and J ends lost 1 base and 0 bases respectively, with 7 bases between them. Looked up from germline, CDR1 is SGHRS and CDR2 is YFSETQ. This CDR3 is built from 15 residues. CDR3 protein: CASSLLGPNTGELFF. The CDR3 coding sequence is TGCGCCAGCAGCTTGCTGGGCCCGAACACCGGGGAGCTGTTTTTT.

The J gene is TRBJ1-2, the V gene TRBV15; D ambiguous. The V gene lost 2 bases and the J gene lost 4 bases, with 5 bases spanning the gap. CDR3 size: 12 residues. Germline V lookup: CDR1 LNHNV, CDR2 YYDKDF (reference sequence). The DNA of the CDR3 is TGTGCCACCAGCAGAAACAGCTATGGCTACACCTTC. This encodes CATSRNSYGYTF.

The genes are TRBV15 and TRBJ1-6, with D possibly TRBD1 on 5 matching bases. The V and J ends lost 1 base and 7 bases respectively, with 8 bases between them. Germline CDR1 and CDR2: LNHNV and YYDKDF (reference sequence). The length of the CDR3 is 14 residues. The CDR3 bases are TGTGCCACCAGCAGAGTACAGGTCAATTCACCCCTCCACTTT. Its protein is CATSRVQVNSPLHF.

The chain uses TRBV18 and TRBJ1-1, with 10 bases identical to TRBD1. This CDR3 spans 15 amino acids. Per the germline V gene, CDR1 is KGHSH and CDR2 is LQKENI. The junction had 5 bases not matched to a gene; V was cut back by 4 bases and J by 3 bases. Here the CDR3 reads CASSQIGTGDTEAFF. The CDR3, as DNA: TGTGCCAGCTCACAGATCGGGACAGGGGACACTGAAGCTTTCTTT.

The rearrangement uses TRBV19 and TRBJ1-4; TRBD1 matches at 10 bases. Germline V gene data show CDR1 as LNHDA and CDR2 as SQIVND (reference sequence). V was clipped by 7 bases and J by 7 bases; unmatched bases: 6. The CDR3 length is 14 residues. CDR3 coding DNA: TGTGCCAGTATGCCGGGACAGGGGCCTGAAAAACTGTTTTTT. The encoded protein is CASMPGQGPEKLFF.

The gene calls are TRBV5-1 and TRBJ2-3; 7 nucleotides match TRBD1. Germline V gene data show CDR1 as SGHRS and CDR2 as YFSETQ. V was clipped by 0 bases and J by 7 bases; unmatched bases: 11. The CDR3 consists of 16 residues. The CDR3 sequence is CASSLDATGSFNTQYF. CDR3 nucleotide sequence: TGCGCCAGCAGCTTGGATGCGACAGGGTCCTTTAATACGCAGTATTTT.

V and J are TRBV6-5 and TRBJ2-4; no definite D call. The CDR3 is 13 residues long. The germline gives CDR1 MNHEY, CDR2 SVGAGI. V was trimmed by 7 bases and J by 7 bases, leaving 14 bases between them. CDR3 amino acids: CASTPFGRNIQYF. The CDR3, as DNA: TGTGCCAGCACCCCCTTTGGCAGGAACATTCAGTACTTC.

The V and J genes are TRBV7-9 and TRBJ2-7, with a possible D match to TRBD1 (5 bases). Germline V gene sequence: CDR1 SEHNR, CDR2 FQNEAQ (reference sequence). V was trimmed by 3 bases and J by 0 bases, leaving 9 bases between them. The CDR3 consists of 14 residues. CDR3 in amino acids: CASSFDRHSYEQYF. DNA for the CDR3: TGTGCCAGCAGCTTCGACAGACACTCCTACGAGCAGTACTTC.

J is TRBJ2-3 and V is TRBV5-1; 12 bases match TRBD2. Germline trimming cut 0 bases from V and 4 bases from J; bases unmatched to any gene: 15. In germline, CDR1 is SGHRS, CDR2 YFSETQ. There are 20 residues in the CDR3. CDR3 sequence: CASSLGNLAGGPVSADTQYF. DNA of the CDR3: TGCGCCAGCAGCTTGGGAAACCTAGCGGGGGGGCCGGTTTCTGCAGATACGCAGTATTTT.

The gene calls are TRBV28 and TRBJ2-1; D unresolved. Per the germline V gene, CDR1 is MDHEN and CDR2 is SYDVKM. CDR3 size: 16 residues. The germline V and J ends were trimmed by 5 bases and 0 bases, with 14 bases remaining between them. The DNA for the CDR3 is TGTGCCAGCAGTCTCTTGACTTTGAGCTCCTACAATGAGCAGTTCTTC. It codes for CASSLLTLSSYNEQFF.